A single sample is the source of the 25 T cell receptor beta chains below, sequenced in a study of follicular helper T cells after annual influenza vaccination. The repertoire was sequenced with immunoSEQ multiplex PCR; TCRdb's copy has only in-frame clones and lacks some. The sample records about 1,200 clones, 85% to 90% being singletons. The time point: 2015-2016 season, 7 days after influenza vaccination. Here the sequenced sample was CXCR5+ CD38- circulating T follicular helper cells from blood, taken 7 days after influenza vaccination. Subset here: circulating Tfh, non-naive CD4+CXCR5+PD-1+ (ICOS+CD38+ or ICOS-CD38-). Receptors were obtained from an adult who received the influenza vaccine.

This clone appeared once. V and J are TRBV30 and TRBJ2-5; possibly TRBD2 for D (5 bases). CDR1 is GTSNPN, CDR2 SVGIG, per germline (reference sequence). V dropped 4 bases and J dropped 1 base, with 16 bases sitting between them. The CDR3 is 15 amino acids. CDR3 sequence reads: CAWKRRERFQETQYF. In DNA, the CDR3 is TGTGCCTGGAAAAGGAGAGAGCGGTTCCAAGAGACCCAGTACTTC.

This clone is a singleton in its sample. The chain uses TRBV5-3 and TRBJ2-6; D is uncertain. TRBV5-3 is given ORF status, its function remaining uncertain. CDR3 length equals 14 residues. The V and J ends lost 5 bases and 18 bases respectively, with 24 bases between them. CDR3 sequence: CARRGLVVNKVGTF. CDR3 DNA: TGTGCCAGAAGAGGATTAGTGGTGAACAAAGTCGGGACTTTC.

The chain carries TRBV4-1 and TRBJ2-2, with TRBD2 matching over 9 bases. Trimming cost V 1 base and J 2 bases; bases outside gene matches: 5. The length of the CDR3 is 17 residues. The V gene's germline CDR1 is MGHRA and CDR2 YSYEKL. The CDR3 sequence: CASSQGYSGGNTGELFF. The CDR3, as DNA: TGCGCCAGCAGCCAAGGGTATAGCGGGGGCAACACCGGGGAGCTGTTTTTT.

The rearrangement uses TRBV6-6 and TRBJ2-1, with D tentatively TRBD1 or TRBD2 (5 bases each). Trimming took 2 bases from V and 8 from J, leaving 13 bases between them. The germline V gene encodes CDR1 MNHNY and CDR2 SVGAGI (reference sequence). The CDR3 covers 14 residues. DNA for the CDR3: TGTGCCAGCAGTTACCGATCGAGGGGCGATGAGCAGTTCTTC. It yields the protein CASSYRSRGDEQFF.

The chain carries TRBV19 and TRBJ2-2, with D perhaps TRBD1 or TRBD2 (5 bases each). With 6 bases removed from V and 4 bases from J, the gap between germline ends came to 12 bases. CDR1 is LNHDA, CDR2 SQIVND, per germline (reference sequence). The CDR3 extends over 14 amino acids. The CDR3 DNA follows: TGTGCCAGTAGGGGGGTCCTCTTCACCGGGGAGCTGTTTTTT. Translating it yields CASRGVLFTGELFF.

The chain recombines TRBV5-6 with TRBJ2-7, with D possibly matching TRBD2 (5 bases). Per the germline V gene, CDR1 is SGHDT and CDR2 is YYEEEE. CDR3 size: 13 residues. Trimming took 3 bases from V and 5 from J, leaving 12 bases between them. In DNA, the CDR3 is TGTGCCAGCAGCTCCCGGGCCGGGAACGAGCAGTACTTC. The encoded protein is CASSSRAGNEQYF.

V is TRBV19 and J is TRBJ2-4; 11 nucleotides agree with TRBD2. The V and J ends lost 5 bases and 0 bases, in that order; junction bases with no gene match: 9. Germline V gene sequence: CDR1 LNHDA, CDR2 SQIVND (reference sequence). The CDR3 contains 18 residues. In DNA, the CDR3 is TGTGCCAGTAGTGGGGGACTAGCGGTTGGTATAGCCAAAAACATTCAGTACTTC. This gives the protein CASSGGLAVGIAKNIQYF.

In this sample, this clone turned up once. The chain recombines TRBV27 with TRBJ1-2, with 7 bases fitting TRBD1. This CDR3 is 14 amino acids long. The germline V gene has CDR1 MNHEY and CDR2 SMNVEV (reference sequence). V lost 5 bases and J lost 5; bases outside the gene matches: 8. CDR3 DNA: TGTGCCAGCAGTGGCCTGACAGGGAAGTATGGCTACACCTTC. The encoded protein is CASSGLTGKYGYTF.

This chain links TRBV18 with TRBJ2-7; D is uncertain. Trimming cost V 5 bases and J 3 bases, with 11 bases left between them. The CDR3 loop spans 13 amino acids. The germline V gene has CDR1 KGHSH and CDR2 LQKENI. DNA for the CDR3: TGTGCCAGCTCAAAGGGTAGTGGCTACGAGCAGTACTTC. This codes for CASSKGSGYEQYF.

V usage is TRBV2 and J usage is TRBJ2-5, with TRBD1 identical over 8 bases. The CDR3 contains 13 residues. V dropped 8 bases and J dropped 2; count of bases not matched to a gene: 4. Germline assignment: CDR1 SNHLY and CDR2 FYNNEI. The CDR3 DNA sequence: TGTGCCAGCGAGGACAGGGCTCAAGAGACCCAGTACTTC. It codes for CASEDRAQETQYF. The full variable domain, completed using reference TRBV2 and TRBJ2-5, is EPEVTQTPSHQVTQMGQEVILRCVPISNHLYFYWYRQILGQKVEFLVSFYNNEISEKSEIFDDQFSVERPDGSNFTLKIRSTKLEDSAMYFCASEDRAQETQYFGPGTRLLVL.

V is TRBV7-2 and J is TRBJ2-5, with D hard to call. The CDR3 is 15 residues long. Germline CDR1 reads SGHTA; CDR2 reads FQGNSA. Deletions cut 3 bases from V and 4 bases from J, with 15 bases between. CDR3 DNA: TGTGCCAGCAGCTTTTCCTCCAACCTTGGAGAGACCCAGTACTTC. Translation gives CASSFSSNLGETQYF.

This CDR3 is CASSFLPGSSTQYF. The CDR3 nucleotides are TGTGCCAGCAGCTTCCTTCCGGGTTCGTCGACCCAGTACTTC. The rearrangement uses TRBV7-2 and TRBJ2-5; no firm D call. Germline V gives CDR1 SGHTA, CDR2 FQGNSA. V was shortened by 3 bases and J by 7 bases, with 15 bases between the two germline ends. The CDR3 covers 14 residues.

This clone was picked up one time. The chain links TRBV7-6 to TRBJ2-1; D is possibly TRBD2 (5 bases). Germline CDR1 is SGHVS and CDR2 is FNYEAQ. V was clipped by 5 bases and J by 8 bases, with 13 bases between them. The CDR3 extends over 13 amino acids. CDR3 DNA: TGTGCCAGCAGCCCAACAAGCGGTTATGAGCAGTTCTTC. Residues: CASSPTSGYEQFF. Complete variable domain (other parts from reference TRBV7-6 and TRBJ2-1): GAGVSQSPRYKVTKRGQDVALRCDPISGHVSLYWYRQALGQGPEFLTYFNYEAQQDKSGLPNDRFSAERPEGSISTLTIQRTEQRDSAMYRCASSPTSGYEQFFGPGTRLTVL.

The genes are TRBV2 and TRBJ2-7; 12 nucleotides agree with TRBD2. V was pared by 6 bases and J by 5 bases, with 5 bases of the junction left unmatched. The germline gives CDR1 SNHLY, CDR2 FYNNEI. The CDR3 runs to 14 residues. The CDR3 nucleotides are TGTGCCAGCAGCTCTAGCGGGAGGGGGGACGAGCAGTACTTC. Protein product: CASSSSGRGDEQYF.

This clone was detected once. This chain links TRBV9 with TRBJ2-3; D call uncertain. The CDR3 sequence is 15 residues long. Per germline, CDR1 SGDLS and CDR2 YYNGEE. Trimming took 0 bases from V and 2 from J, leaving 10 bases between them. CDR3 protein: CASSVERGVTDTQYF. The CDR3 DNA is TGTGCCAGCAGCGTAGAGCGTGGTGTCACAGATACGCAGTATTTT. The full variable domain, completed using reference TRBV9 and TRBJ2-3, is DSGVTQTPKHLITATGQRVTLRCSPRSGDLSVYWYQQSLDQGLQFLIQYYNGEERAKGNILERFSAQQFPDLHSELNLSSLELGDSALYFCASSVERGVTDTQYFGPGTRLTVL.

V usage is TRBV7-9 and J usage is TRBJ1-3; D may be TRBD1 (5 bases). Germline V gene data show CDR1 as SEHNR and CDR2 as FQNEAQ (reference sequence). The CDR3 sequence is 14 residues long. V was clipped by 4 bases and J by 0 bases, with 7 bases between them. CDR3 in amino acids: CASSYGHSGNTIYF. DNA for the CDR3: TGTGCCAGCAGCTATGGACACTCTGGAAACACCATATATTTT.

This chain connects TRBV5-5 to TRBJ2-1, with D possibly TRBD1 on 5 matching bases. Germline V CDR1 and CDR2: SGHKS, YYEKEE (reference sequence). This CDR3 has 14 residues. V was pared by 0 bases and J by 9 bases, with 13 bases between. The CDR3 DNA is TGTGCCAGCAGCTTGGCCTATGGGGCTTTTGAGCAGTTCTTC. Amino acids: CASSLAYGAFEQFF. The whole variable domain, filled in from reference TRBV5-5 and TRBJ2-1, reads DAGVTQSPTHLIKTRGQQVTLRCSPISGHKSVSWYQQVLGQGPQFIFQYYEKEERGRGNFPDRFSARQFPNYSSELNVNALLLGDSALYLCASSLAYGAFEQFFGPGTRLTVL.

This sequence joins TRBV6-6 and TRBJ2-7; D gene unclear. The germline V and J ends were trimmed by 0 bases and 5 bases, with 5 bases remaining between them. The germline gives CDR1 MNHNY, CDR2 SVGAGI (reference sequence). CDR3 size: 12 residues. The DNA of the CDR3 is TGTGCCAGCAGTTACTCTCGGGACGAGCAGTACTTC. Translating it yields CASSYSRDEQYF.

The rearrangement links TRBV7-9 to TRBJ1-3, with a weak D call TRBD1 (5 bases). CDR3 size: 16 residues. Between the trimmed V and J ends, which lost 2 bases and 0 bases, there was a span of 11 bases. In germline, CDR1 is SEHNR, CDR2 FQNEAQ (reference sequence). The CDR3 region has the DNA TGTGCCAGCAGCTTATATCGACAGTTCTCTGGAAACACCATATATTTT. It translates to CASSLYRQFSGNTIYF.

V usage is TRBV2 and J usage is TRBJ2-5; D uncertain. Germline loops: CDR1 SNHLY, CDR2 FYNNEI. The germline V and J ends were trimmed by 1 base and 11 bases, with 20 bases remaining between them. The CDR3 is made up of 15 amino acids. The CDR3 coding sequence is TGTGCCAGCAGTGAAGGGCCGGTCGTGCGTTCGACTCAGTACTTC. Translation gives CASSEGPVVRSTQYF.

The V and J genes are TRBV30 and TRBJ1-2; the match to TRBD1 covers 7 bases. The ends lost 1 base at V and 4 bases at J; junction bases unmatched: 3. The CDR3 extends over 13 amino acids. Germline loops: CDR1 GTSNPN, CDR2 SVGIG (reference sequence). The CDR3 coding sequence is TGTGCCTGGAGTGGGGGGACAGTCTATGGCTACACCTTC. It encodes CAWSGGTVYGYTF.

V usage is TRBV27 and J usage is TRBJ2-3; D unresolved. Germline assignment: CDR1 MNHEY and CDR2 SMNVEV (reference sequence). The length of the CDR3 is 13 residues. Trimming left V 6 bases short and J 2 bases short, with 9 bases between. The CDR3 sequence: CASSYKSTDTQYF. CDR3 DNA: TGTGCCAGCAGCTATAAATCCACAGATACGCAGTATTTT.

This chain links TRBV13 with TRBJ2-7, with D perhaps TRBD2 (7 bases). The CDR3 loop spans 18 amino acids. V was shortened by 1 base and J by 3 bases, with 22 bases between the two germline ends. CDR1 is PRHDT, CDR2 FYEKMQ, per germline (reference sequence). Written as DNA, the CDR3 is TGTGCCAGCAGCTTAGTTTTTGGGCATACAGGGAGGGGCTACGAGCAGTACTTC. Translation: CASSLVFGHTGRGYEQYF.

V is TRBV5-6 and J is TRBJ2-7, with a possible D match to TRBD1 (5 bases). With 1 base removed from V and 0 bases from J, the gap between germline ends came to 8 bases. The length of the CDR3 is 14 residues. CDR1 and CDR2 (germline): SGHDT, YYEEEE. The CDR3 protein is CASSLTGSSYEQYF. The CDR3 nucleotides read TGTGCCAGCAGCTTGACAGGAAGCTCCTACGAGCAGTACTTC.

This clone is hyperexpanded (1% or more) within its sample. This chain uses TRBV5-1 with TRBJ1-2; maybe TRBD1 (5 bases). The CDR3 covers 15 residues. Between the trimmed V and J ends, which lost 0 bases and 4 bases, there was a span of 13 bases. CDR1 and CDR2 from the germline V gene are SGHRS and YFSETQ. CDR3 coding DNA: TGCGCCAGCAGCTTGGAGCGCGGGACCGCCTATGGCTACACCTTC. Protein: CASSLERGTAYGYTF.